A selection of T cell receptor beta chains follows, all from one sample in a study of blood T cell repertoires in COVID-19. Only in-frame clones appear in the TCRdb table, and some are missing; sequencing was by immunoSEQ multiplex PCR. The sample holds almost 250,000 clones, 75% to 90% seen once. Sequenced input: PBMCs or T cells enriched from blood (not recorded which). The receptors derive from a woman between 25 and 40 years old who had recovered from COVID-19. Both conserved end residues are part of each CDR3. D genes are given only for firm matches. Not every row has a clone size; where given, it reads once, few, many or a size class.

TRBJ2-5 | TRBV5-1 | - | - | CASSSPVQETQYF | TGCGCCAGCAGCTCCCCGGTGCAAGAGACCCAGTACTTC
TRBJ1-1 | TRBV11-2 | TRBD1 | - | CASSLTPGGPLEAFF | TGTGCCAGCAGCTTGACTCCAGGGGGTCCGCTTGAAGCTTTCTTT
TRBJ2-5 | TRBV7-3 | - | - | CASRATVNGQETQYF | TGTGCCAGCAGGGCGACAGTAAATGGCCAAGAGACCCAGTACTTC
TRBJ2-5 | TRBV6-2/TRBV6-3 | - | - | CASSRDETQYF | TGTGCCAGCAGTCGAGATGAGACCCAGTACTTC
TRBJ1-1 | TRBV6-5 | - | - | CASSLSQGNTEAFF | TGTGCCAGCAGCCTCTCACAGGGGAACACTGAAGCTTTCTTT
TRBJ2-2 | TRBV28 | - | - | CASSLAGYAGELFF | TGTGCCAGCAGTTTAGCGGGATACGCCGGGGAGCTGTTTTTT
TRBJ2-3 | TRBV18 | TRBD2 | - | CASSPSAGSTDTQYF | TGTGCCAGCTCACCATCAGCGGGGAGCACAGATACGCAGTATTTT
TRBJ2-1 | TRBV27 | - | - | CASSFFPIRVYNEQFF | TGTGCCAGCAGTTTCTTCCCTATACGGGTCTACAATGAGCAGTTCTTC
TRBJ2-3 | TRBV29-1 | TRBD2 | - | CSGKGLALSTDTQYF | TGCAGCGGGAAGGGACTAGCGCTTAGCACAGATACGCAGTATTTT
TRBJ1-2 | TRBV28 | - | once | CASSHTGLAYGYTF | TGTGCCAGCAGTCACACAGGGCTCGCTTATGGCTACACCTTC
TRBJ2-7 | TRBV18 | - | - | CASSPPSKSSYEQYF | TGTGCCAGCTCACCACCATCGAAGTCCAGCTACGAGCAGTACTTC
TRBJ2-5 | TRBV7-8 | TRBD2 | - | CASSPSRDISGSLETQYF | TGTGCCAGCAGCCCCTCGAGGGACATTAGCGGGAGTTTGGAGACCCAGTACTTC
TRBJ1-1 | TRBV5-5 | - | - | CASSHPWRGASTEAFF | TGTGCCAGCAGCCACCCATGGCGGGGGGCGAGCACTGAAGCTTTCTTT
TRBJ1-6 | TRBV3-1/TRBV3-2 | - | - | CASSRGSYSPLHF | TGTGCCAGCAGCAGGGGGTCTTACTCACCCCTCCACTTT
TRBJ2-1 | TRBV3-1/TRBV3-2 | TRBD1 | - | CASSLGQGSNEQFF | TGTGCCAGCAGCCTGGGACAGGGGAGCAATGAGCAGTTCTTC
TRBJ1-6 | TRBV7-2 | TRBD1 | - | CASSITGGLGNSPLHF | TGTGCCAGCAGCATTACAGGGGGGTTAGGTAATTCACCCCTCCACTTT
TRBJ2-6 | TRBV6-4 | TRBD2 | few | CASSDGTSGSGANVLTF | TGTGCCAGCAGTGACGGGACTAGCGGCTCTGGGGCCAACGTCCTGACTTTC
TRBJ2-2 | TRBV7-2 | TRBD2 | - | CASSLALAGTGELFF | TGTGCCAGCAGCTTAGCACTAGCGGGGACCGGGGAGCTGTTTTTT
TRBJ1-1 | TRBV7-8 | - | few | CASSLGQPGSTEAFF | TGTGCCAGCAGCTTAGGGCAACCGGGTAGCACTGAAGCTTTCTTT
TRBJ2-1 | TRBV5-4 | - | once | CASSFRSDRNEQFF | TGTGCCAGCAGCTTCCGCTCCGACAGGAATGAGCAGTTCTTC
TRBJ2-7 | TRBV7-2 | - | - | CASSLGQGGYEQYF | TGTGCCAGCAGCTTAGGGCAGGGAGGCTACGAGCAGTACTTC
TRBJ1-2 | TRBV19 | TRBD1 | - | CASSIRDRGNYGYTF | TGTGCCAGTAGTATTAGGGACAGGGGAAACTATGGCTACACCTTC
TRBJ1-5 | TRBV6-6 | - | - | CASSSPNQPQHF | TGTGCCAGCAGTTCCCCTAATCAGCCCCAGCATTTT
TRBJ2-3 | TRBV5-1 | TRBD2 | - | CASRAIAGTDTQYF | TGCGCCAGCAGGGCTATAGCGGGGACAGATACGCAGTATTTT
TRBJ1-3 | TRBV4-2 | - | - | CASSQGVSGNTIYF | TGTGCCAGCAGCCAAGGAGTCTCTGGAAACACCATATATTTT